The table lists the clone carrying this TCR beta chain with many counts. TCRdb itself ran the PCR reads through MiXCR, one entry per CDR3 protein. This table has approximately 590,000 distinct CDR3 sequences, around 25% appearing once. This sample was taken from a study of molecular identifiers for immune sequencing clone quantification. CDR3 length: 16 amino acids. Germline V lookup: CDR1 SGHTA, CDR2 FQGNSA. V lost 3 bases, J lost 1 base, and 6 bases stayed unmatched. The sample was naive CD8+ T cells from blood, with Jurkat cell RNA spiked in. Subset specified: FACS-sorted CD8+CD4-CCR7+CD45RA+ naive T cells. The sequence was collected from a human donor in good health. Some libraries in this study had Jurkat cell RNA spiked in. This chain joins TRBV7-2 and TRBJ2-5; 9 bases map to TRBD1. The CDR3 nucleotides are TGTGCCAGCAGCTTCACGACAGGGGGTCTCCAAGAGACCCAGTACTTC. Encoded protein: CASSFTTGGLQETQYF.